Each of the 9 T cell receptor beta chains below was sequenced from the same sample in a study of molecular identifiers for immune sequencing clone quantification. A single record per CDR3 protein comes from TCRdb applying MiXCR to the PCR reads. Among roughly 300,000 distinct CDR3 sequences listed, roughly a quarter were seen once. Source material: naive CD8+ T cells from blood, with Jurkat cell RNA spiked in. Subset given: FACS-sorted CD8+CD4-CCR7+CD45RA+ naive T cells. The receptors derive from a human donor in good health. Some libraries in this study had Jurkat cell RNA spiked in.

Only a few counts were recorded for this clonotype. The chain recombines TRBV7-8 with TRBJ1-4; tentative D call: TRBD1 (5 bases). V lost 6 bases and J lost 0, with 11 bases in between. Germline assignment: CDR1 SGHVS and CDR2 FQNEAQ. The length of the CDR3 is 15 residues. The CDR3 region is CASRDTGATNEKLFF. Here the CDR3 DNA reads TGTGCCAGCAGAGACACGGGGGCAACTAATGAAAAACTGTTTTTT.

This clonotype was seen many times. The chain carries TRBV5-6 and TRBJ2-7; no reliable D call. The V and J ends lost 4 bases and 3 bases respectively, with 14 bases between them. The CDR3 extends over 14 amino acids. Germline V gene lookup returns CDR1 SGHDT and CDR2 YYEEEE. The CDR3 reads CASSPYGMHYEQYF. DNA for the CDR3: TGTGCCAGCAGCCCGTATGGGATGCACTACGAGCAGTACTTC.

This clonotype was found a few times. V gene TRBV7-9 combines with J gene TRBJ2-7; TRBD1 or TRBD2 may be the D gene (5 bases each). Trimming shortened V by 3 bases and J by 4 bases, and 22 bases separated the two germline ends. This CDR3 is built from 17 residues. Germline V gene data show CDR1 as SEHNR and CDR2 as FQNEAQ (reference sequence). This CDR3 is CASSFLGGTAPGYEQYF. The CDR3 bases are TGTGCCAGCAGCTTTTTAGGTGGGACGGCGCCCGGGTACGAGCAGTACTTC.

This chain uses TRBV5-1 with TRBJ1-5; possibly TRBD1 for D (6 bases). V was pared by 0 bases and J by 6 bases, with 13 bases between. The V gene's germline CDR1 is SGHRS and CDR2 YFSETQ. The CDR3 covers 15 residues. CDR3 in amino acids: CASSLGTGSTQPQHF. The CDR3 DNA follows: TGCGCCAGCAGCTTGGGTACAGGGTCCACTCAGCCCCAGCATTTT.

This clonotype was counted many times. CDR3 bases: TGTGCCAGCAGCTTAGGGAGTCTTGCAACTAATGAAAAACTGTTTTTT. Amino acids: CASSLGSLATNEKLFF. V and J are TRBV7-6 and TRBJ1-4; D not certain. This CDR3 region has 16 residues. Per germline, CDR1 SGHVS and CDR2 FNYEAQ. V lost 1 base to trimming and J lost 0 bases, with 9 bases between them.

This clonotype was counted ten times or more. The chain joins TRBV6-2 or TRBV6-3 to TRBJ1-1; D is unclear. CDR3 length equals 12 residues. In germline, CDR1 is MNHEY, CDR2 SVGEGT. V shed 6 bases and J shed 0 bases, with 5 bases lying between them. CDR3: CASRAMNTEAFF. CDR3 nucleotide sequence: TGTGCCAGCAGGGCGATGAACACTGAAGCTTTCTTT.

In its sample, this clonotype was seen many times. The rearrangement links TRBV24-1 to TRBJ2-1; 7 positions agree with TRBD1. This CDR3 is 12 amino acids long. From germline, CDR1 is KGHDR and CDR2 SFDVKD. V was pared by 4 bases and J by 9 bases, with 2 bases of the junction left unmatched. Here the CDR3 reads CATSERGREQFF. The CDR3 DNA sequence: TGTGCCACCAGTGAAAGGGGGCGTGAGCAGTTCTTC.

As to this clonotype: This sequence may be a read error, since a much larger clone differs from it by one base. The rearrangement joins TRBV6-5 to TRBJ2-3; D perhaps matches TRBD1 (5 bases). The J call could be wrong; TRBJ1-5 is a better fit for the DNA end. Germline V lookup: CDR1 MNHEY, CDR2 SVGAGI. The CDR3 has 13 amino acids. DNA for the CDR3: TGTGCCAGCGGGGGTACTAGCACAGATACGCAGCATTTT. This sequence encodes CASGGTSTDTQHF.

Comment on this clonotype: This sequence may be a read error, since a much larger clone differs from it by one base. V gene TRBV5-1 combines with J gene TRBJ1-4; possible D gene TRBD1, 6 bases. The CDR3 is made up of 17 amino acids. CDR1 is SGHRS and CDR2 is YFSETQ in the germline V gene. The V end lost 7 bases, the J end lost 1 base, and 20 bases lay between the germline ends. The CDR3 DNA sequence: TGCGCCAGCGGCGATGGGCCCCAGGGGAGAACTAATGAAAAACTGTTTTTT. Amino acids: CASGDGPQGRTNEKLFF.